The present TCR beta chain was sequenced within a study of blood T cell repertoires in COVID-19. The CDR3 covers 14 residues. With 1 base clipped from V and 1 base from J, the junction kept 0 bases outside the gene matches. Germline V gives CDR1 LGHDT, CDR2 YNNKEL (reference sequence). In the original processing: Amplified reference gene primers provided the basis for estimating nucleated cell counts. The table came from immunoSEQ multiplex PCR; TCRdb's copy has only in-frame clones and leaves some out. D and trimming were read from the DNA, whereas the V and J calls and clone size are those reported in that table. The sample has about 190,000 clones, approximately 84% seen once.

V usage is TRBV3-1 (or the pseudogene TRBV3-2) and J usage is TRBJ1-1; 7 positions match TRBD1. This sequence was found in a woman aged 25 to 39 who had recovered from COVID-19. The sample taken for sequencing was PBMCs or T cells enriched from blood (not recorded which). The CDR3 loop is CASSQGQGNTEAFF. The CDR3 coding sequence is TGTGCCAGCAGCCAAGGACAGGGGAACACTGAAGCTTTCTTT.